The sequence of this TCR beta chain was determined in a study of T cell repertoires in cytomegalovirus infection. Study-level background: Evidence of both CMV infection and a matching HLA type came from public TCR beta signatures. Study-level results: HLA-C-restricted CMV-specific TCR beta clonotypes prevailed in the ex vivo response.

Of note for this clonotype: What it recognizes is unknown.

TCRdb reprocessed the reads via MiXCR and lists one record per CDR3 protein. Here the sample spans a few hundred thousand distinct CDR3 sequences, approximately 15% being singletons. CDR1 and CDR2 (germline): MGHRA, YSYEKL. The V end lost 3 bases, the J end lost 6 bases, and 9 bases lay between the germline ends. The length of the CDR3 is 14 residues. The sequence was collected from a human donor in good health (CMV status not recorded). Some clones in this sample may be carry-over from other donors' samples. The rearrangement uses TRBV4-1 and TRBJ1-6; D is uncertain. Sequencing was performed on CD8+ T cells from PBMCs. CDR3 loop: CASSQTQSNSPLHF. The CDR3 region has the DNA TGCGCCAGCAGCCAGACACAGAGTAATTCACCCCTCCACTTT.